This passage covers 20 T cell receptor beta chains from one sample sequenced in a study of blood T cells in healthy people across ages (dated by TCRdb to the mid-2010s). To prepare the library, 5' RACE was applied. Sequenced on an Illumina HiSeq 2500. A second PCR of about 7 to 12 cycles was run with a J-beta primer mix and a sample-barcoded 5' primer. The public reads were reanalyzed by TCRdb: fastp trimming at Q25, MiXCR alignment, in-frame beta chains only. Rows are combined by CDR3 protein, so each entry shows the most common genes and DNA. In all, the sample holds around 750,000 distinct CDR3 sequences, and 50% to 65% of those were seen once. Of the sample, roughly two fifths is held by the ten largest clones. Sequenced input: blood. The source is a man older than 75 in good health.

The rearrangement links TRBV21-1 to TRBJ1-2; TRBD1 is the table's D call and was not checked against the DNA. TRBV21-1 is listed as a pseudogene. The CDR3 extends over 14 amino acids. The CDR3 bases are TGTGCCAGCAGCAAAGTGGGGCAGGACTATGGCTACACCTTC. Amino acid sequence: CASSKVGQDYGYTF.

This chain connects TRBV28 to TRBJ1-2, with unresolved D. CDR1 MDHEN and CDR2 SYDVKM come from the germline V gene. Deletions cut 1 base from V and 2 bases from J, with 8 bases between. The CDR3 runs to 14 residues. CDR3 sequence: CASSLSWQNYGYTF. CDR3 sequence (DNA): TGTGCCAGCAGTTTATCCTGGCAGAACTATGGCTACACCTTC.

This rearrangement joins TRBV5-1 to TRBJ2-3, with D tentatively TRBD2 (5 bases). Germline-derived CDR1 and CDR2 are SGHRS and YFSETQ. The CDR3 length is 14 residues. Trimming left V 6 bases short and J 3 bases short, with 14 bases between. CDR3 DNA: TGCGCCAGCACTATTATCCCGGGGACAGATACGCAGTATTTT. Its translation is CASTIIPGTDTQYF.

This chain uses TRBV18 with TRBJ2-7, with D perhaps matching TRBD1 (6 bases). Per the germline V gene, CDR1 is KGHSH and CDR2 is LQKENI. Trimming pared 3 bases from V and 3 bases from J, leaving 15 bases between. CDR3 length: 15 amino acids. The CDR3 DNA follows: TGTGCCAGCTCACCCCCCCAGGGGAATGGCTACGAGCAGTACTTC. Amino acids: CASSPPQGNGYEQYF.

This sequence joins TRBV6-1 and TRBJ2-7; 7 nucleotides line up with TRBD1. This CDR3 has 16 residues. V trimming: 8 bases; J trimming: 3 bases; junction bases outside the gene matches: 16. The V gene's germline CDR1 is MNHNS and CDR2 SASEGT. The CDR3 DNA is TGTGCCAGCCGACTCCGACCCAAACAGGGGTACTACGAGCAGTACTTC. This gives the protein CASRLRPKQGYYEQYF.

This chain connects TRBV12-3 or TRBV12-4 to TRBJ2-7; D may be TRBD2 (5 bases). CDR3 length equals 12 residues. Between the trimmed V and J ends, which lost 9 bases and 5 bases, there was a span of 14 bases. CDR3 nucleotides: TGTGCCAGTACGGGGAACTGGAACGAGCAGTACTTC. This translates into CASTGNWNEQYF.

In its sample, this clonotype was seen many times. The rearrangement uses TRBV6-2 or TRBV6-3 and TRBJ1-2; D unresolved. V lost 6 bases to trimming and J lost 3 bases, with 14 bases between them. This CDR3 has 14 amino acids. The germline gives CDR1 MNHEY, CDR2 SVGEGT. Here the CDR3 DNA reads TGTGCCAGCAGAGAAGGAGGGAGTGACTATGGCTACACCTTC. It is translated as CASREGGSDYGYTF.

The genes are TRBV29-1 and TRBJ2-7, with 8 bases matching TRBD2. The CDR3 totals 14 residues. V shed 5 bases and J 0 bases; nucleotides not matched to a gene: 6. The germline CDR1 and CDR2 sequences are SQVTM and ANQGSEA. CDR3 loop: CSVYSGTSSYEQYF. The CDR3 DNA reads TGCAGCGTTTATAGCGGGACCAGCTCCTACGAGCAGTACTTC.

This clonotype was counted between two and nine times. This chain links TRBV20-1 with TRBJ2-3; no reliable D call. The CDR3 spans 14 residues. CDR1 is DFQATT, CDR2 SNEGSKA, per germline (reference sequence). Trimming removed 3 bases from V and 3 bases from J, with 13 bases in between. The CDR3 DNA follows: TGCAGTGCTAGCCCTACTCTCGGGACAGATACGCAGTATTTT. Amino acid sequence: CSASPTLGTDTQYF.

Points on this clonotype: This clone may be a read error of a much larger clone one base away. CDR3 protein: CVISEGGGTDTQYF. CDR3 nucleotides: TGTGTCATCAGTGAGGGAGGAGGGACAGATACGCAGTATTTT. The V call is TRBV10-3, the J call TRBJ2-3, with a possible D match to TRBD2 (6 bases). This CDR3 has 14 residues. CDR1 ENHRY and CDR2 SYGVKD come from the germline V gene.

This clonotype was seen only a few times. The chain couples TRBV12-3 or TRBV12-4 to TRBJ1-2, with D possibly matching TRBD1 (6 bases). There are 13 residues in the CDR3. Deletions cut 7 bases from V and 4 bases from J, with 13 bases between. The CDR3 coding sequence is TGTGCCAGCACAAACAGGGACCTCTATGGCTACACCTTC. Translating gives CASTNRDLYGYTF.

The J gene is TRBJ2-1, the V gene TRBV4-2, with D maybe TRBD2 (5 bases). The CDR3 is 16 amino acids. Germline CDR1 is LGHNA and CDR2 is YNFKEQ. V shed 3 bases and J shed 5 bases, with 17 bases lying between them. CDR3 loop: CASSQASGSFDNEQFF. The CDR3 nucleotides are TGTGCCAGCAGCCAGGCGAGCGGTTCCTTCGACAATGAGCAGTTCTTC.

The genes are TRBV20-1 and TRBJ2-7, with TRBD2 matching over 10 bases. CDR1 is DFQATT, CDR2 SNEGSKA, per germline (reference sequence). V was clipped by 2 bases and J by 2 bases; unmatched bases: 3. This CDR3 region has 14 residues. The CDR3 DNA reads as TGCAGTGCTAGACGGCTAGCGGGAGCCTACGAGCAGTACTTC. Its translation: CSARRLAGAYEQYF.

This clonotype was detected only a few times. V is TRBV20-1 and J is TRBJ2-7, with TRBD2 as a possible D gene (6 bases). V was trimmed by 4 bases and J by 4 bases, leaving 11 bases between them. The germline V gene encodes CDR1 DFQATT and CDR2 SNEGSKA (reference sequence). The length of the CDR3 is 12 residues. CDR3: CSAKGLLYEQYF. For the CDR3, the DNA is TGCAGTGCTAAGGGACTTCTTTACGAGCAGTACTTC.

V is TRBV3-1 and J is TRBJ2-1; 10 bases are a match to TRBD2. The V gene's germline CDR1 is LGHDT and CDR2 YNNKEL (reference sequence). This CDR3 contains 15 residues. V lost 6 bases and J lost 9; bases outside the gene matches: 11. CDR3 region: CASSQRASGSLEQFF. CDR3 nucleotide sequence: TGTGCCAGCAGTCAACGGGCTAGCGGGAGTCTTGAGCAGTTCTTC.

The chain couples TRBV24-1 to TRBJ2-6; 11 bases fit TRBD1. The V gene's germline CDR1 is KGHDR and CDR2 SFDVKD. V was clipped by 12 bases and J by 0 bases; unmatched bases: 6. The length of the CDR3 is 16 residues. CDR3 nucleotides: TGTGCCGTGGACAGGGGGCTAGTCTCTGGGGCCAACGTCCTGACTTTC. Protein product: CAVDRGLVSGANVLTF.

This clonotype was observed a few times. The chain employs TRBV28 and TRBJ1-2; no clear D. CDR1 MDHEN and CDR2 SYDVKM come from the germline V gene. This CDR3 spans 14 amino acids. Trimming pared 2 bases from V and 4 bases from J, leaving 11 bases between. CDR3 bases: TGTGCCAGCAGTTTAGGGGTGTTTTCCTATGGCTACACCTTC. Its protein is CASSLGVFSYGYTF.

The J gene is TRBJ2-6, the V gene TRBV10-3; 8 bases are shared with TRBD1. With 7 bases clipped from V and 3 bases from J, the junction kept 17 bases outside the gene matches. The CDR3 runs to 19 residues. The germline gives CDR1 ENHRY, CDR2 SYGVKD. The CDR3: CAIMGTGLSPLGGANVLTF. The CDR3 DNA sequence: TGTGCCATCATGGGGACAGGACTTTCACCTTTGGGTGGGGCCAACGTCCTGACTTTC.

This clonotype was observed a few times. This sequence may be a read error, since a much larger clone differs from it by one base. As DNA, the CDR3 is TGTGCCATCAGGCCCCAGGGGGGCGAGCAGTTCTTC. Translation: CAIRPQGGEQFF. The J gene is TRBJ2-1, the V gene TRBV10-3, with a tentative D call TRBD1 (7 bases). The ends were cut back, 6 bases at V and 10 bases at J, with 13 bases in the middle. The CDR3 runs to 12 residues. Germline V lookup: CDR1 ENHRY, CDR2 SYGVKD.

The rearrangement uses TRBV24-1 and TRBJ2-1; 9 bases are a match to TRBD2. CDR1 and CDR2 (germline): KGHDR, SFDVKD. Germline trimming cut 5 bases from V and 8 bases from J; bases unmatched to any gene: 12. The CDR3 sequence is 16 residues long. Here the CDR3 DNA reads TGTGCCACCAGTGTTCCGGCTAGCGGGACATTGTATGAGCAGTTCTTC. Translation: CATSVPASGTLYEQFF.